This entry is about one T cell receptor beta chain. The antigen is undetermined. In TCRdb, the reads were re-called with MiXCR into one record per CDR3 protein. The sample lists around 190,000 distinct CDR3 sequences, around 14% seen once, with 27% in the top ten. This sample is drawn from a study of T cell repertoires in cytomegalovirus infection. Across the study: Public TCR beta signatures indicated both CMV infection and matching HLA type.

General study points: Clonotypes of TCR beta that were HLA-C-restricted and CMV-specific dominated the ex vivo response. There were carriers of CMV plus the relevant HLA, and cumulative public TCR beta family frequency identified them.

The TCR sequence derives from a human donor in good health (CMV status not recorded). Some clones in this sample may be carry-over from other donors' samples. Sequencing used PBMCs.

CDR3 loop: CASIQNTEAFF. DNA for the CDR3: TGTGCCAGCATCCAGAACACTGAAGCTTTCTTT. This sequence joins TRBV7-6 and TRBJ1-1; D unclear. CDR1 and CDR2 from the germline V gene are SGHVS and FNYEAQ. The CDR3 runs to 11 residues. V shed 7 bases and J shed 1 base, with 4 bases lying between them.